This TCR beta chain was found in a study of regulatory T cells in long-lasting Graves disease. General study results and limits: Persistent disease was characterized by preferential usage of TRBV28, TRBJ1-2 and TRBJ2-5.

Time point reported: newly diagnosed GD, antithyroid drugs for less than 3 months. RNA isolated from PBMCs was used to make the TCR library. From an endocrinology department in Xi'an, China, came the patients. Concerning this clonotype itself: Its antigen remains unidentified. Being one base from a much bigger clone, this may be a read error.

Libraries of TCR beta came from iRepertoire HTBI primers plus Arm-PCR of CDR3 regions. TCRdb re-called the multiplex PCR reads with MiXCR, one entry per CDR3 protein. The table records hundreds of thousands of distinct CDR3 sequences, roughly 15% of them present only once. The germline CDR1 and CDR2 sequences are SGHRS and YFSETQ. The CDR3 covers 16 residues. These records were also assigned to another study, of T cells in Graves' hyperthyroidism and ophthalmopathy. According to that study: Blood samples included most of the expanded thyroid clonotypes exceeding 0.001.

The receptor's source is a woman aged 25 to 39 with Graves disease. Material: peripheral blood mononuclear cells (PBMCs), obtained at new diagnosis, from a patient treated with antithyroid drugs. The chain carries TRBV5-1 and TRBJ1-1, with D possibly TRBD1 on 5 matching bases. The CDR3 loop reads CTSSLGLWTQNTEAFF. CDR3 DNA: TGCACCAGCAGCTTGGGACTTTGGACACAGAACACTGAAGCTTTCTTT.